These 15 T cell receptor beta chains were sequenced from one sample in a study of blood T cells in healthy people across ages. Through a sample-barcoded 5' primer and a J-beta primer mix, a second PCR was run for roughly 7 to 12 cycles. TCRdb re-called the 5' RACE reads through MiXCR, storing one row per CDR3 protein. The sample includes 700,000 to 1,000,000 distinct CDR3 sequences, about 42% of them seen just once. The material sequenced was blood. These receptors originate from a man in his sixties in good health.

This clonotype was detected a few times. This sequence joins TRBV11-2 and TRBJ2-5, with unresolved D. The CDR3 spans 15 residues. Germline V gene data show CDR1 as SGHAT and CDR2 as FQNNGV. V lost 5 bases and J lost 0, with 13 bases in between. The CDR3, as DNA: TGTGCCAGCAGCGTACTCCGGACGGACCAAGAGACCCAGTACTTC. This codes for CASSVLRTDQETQYF. The full variable domain, with the rest looked up from reference TRBV11-2 and TRBJ2-5, is EAGVAQSPRYKIIEKRQSVAFWCNPISGHATLYWYQQILGQGPKLLIQFQNNGVVDDSQLPKDRFSAERLKGVDSTLKIQPAKLEDSAVYLCASSVLRTDQETQYFGPGTRLLVL.

In this sample, this clonotype turned up a few times. The chain employs TRBV12-3 or TRBV12-4 and TRBJ2-3, with 7 bases aligning to TRBD2. The CDR3 runs to 14 residues. V was clipped by 3 bases and J by 4 bases; unmatched bases: 4. The CDR3 DNA is TGTGCCAGCAGTTTCGGGGGGTCCCCAGATACGCAGTATTTT. The encoded protein is CASSFGGSPDTQYF.

This clonotype was seen at least ten times. The rearrangement uses TRBV29-1 and TRBJ2-1; 13 positions match TRBD2. The CDR3 runs to 13 residues. CDR1 and CDR2 from the germline V gene are SQVTM and ANQGSEA. Trimming at V came to 7 bases and at J to 9 bases, leaving 6 bases not matched to a gene. The CDR3 protein is CSGRGLAGSEQFF. The CDR3, as DNA: TGCAGCGGCCGGGGACTAGCGGGGAGTGAGCAGTTCTTC.

The genes are TRBV9 and TRBJ2-3; D is unclear. Germline-derived CDR1 and CDR2 are SGDLS and YYNGEE. This CDR3 region has 13 residues. V lost 3 bases, J lost 4 bases, and 9 bases lay in between. CDR3 sequence: CASSARRADTQYF. As DNA, the CDR3 is TGTGCCAGCAGCGCACGGAGAGCAGATACGCAGTATTTT.

In its sample, this clonotype was seen a few times. In nucleotides, the CDR3 is TGTGCCAGCAGCGTTCACAGGGGAGATCAGCCCCAGCATTTT. It translates to CASSVHRGDQPQHF. The rearrangement uses TRBV7-3 and TRBJ1-5, with 7 nucleotides matching TRBD1. Per germline, CDR1 SGHTA and CDR2 FQGTGA. Losses at the gene ends were 5 bases for V and 5 bases for J; bases not matched to a gene: 6. The CDR3 has 14 amino acids.

The CDR3 loop is CASSAGLAGSMETQYF. The CDR3 DNA reads as TGCGCCAGCAGCGCGGGACTAGCGGGGAGCATGGAGACCCAGTACTTC. The rearrangement links TRBV4-1 to TRBJ2-5, with 13 bases aligning to TRBD2. The J segment lost 5 bases and the V segment lost 5 bases, leaving 8 bases of the junction unmatched. From germline, CDR1 is MGHRA and CDR2 YSYEKL. CDR3 length: 16 residues.

This chain joins TRBV27 and TRBJ1-1, with no clear D. V shed 8 bases and J shed 2 bases, with 9 bases lying between them. CDR1 MNHEY and CDR2 SMNVEV come from the germline V gene (reference sequence). The CDR3 covers 12 residues. CDR3 region: CASATPNTEAFF. The CDR3 DNA reads as TGTGCCAGCGCGACACCAAACACTGAAGCTTTCTTT.

This clonotype appeared many times. The chain couples TRBV5-6 to TRBJ1-1; no reliable D call. This CDR3 is 16 amino acids long. The V gene lost 2 bases and the J gene lost 0 bases, with 14 bases spanning the gap. The germline V gene encodes CDR1 SGHDT and CDR2 YYEEEE. DNA for the CDR3: TGTGCCAGCAGCTTCGAAATCGGCAGATTGAACACTGAAGCTTTCTTT. Translated: CASSFEIGRLNTEAFF.

This clonotype has only a few counts. The rearrangement uses TRBV10-2 and TRBJ2-7; no firm D call. CDR1 WSHSY and CDR2 SAAADI come from the germline V gene. CDR3 length: 12 amino acids. Trimming stripped 6 bases from V and 3 bases from J, with 9 bases between. The CDR3 DNA reads TGCGCCAGCAGGGACGGCTTCTACGAGCAGTACTTC. It yields the protein CASRDGFYEQYF.

The rearrangement uses TRBV6-2 or TRBV6-3 and TRBJ1-2, with D perhaps TRBD1 (6 bases). This CDR3 has 15 amino acids. Trimming shortened V by 9 bases and J by 4 bases, and 21 bases separated the two germline ends. Germline-derived CDR1 and CDR2 are MNHEY and SVGEGT. Written as DNA, the CDR3 is TGTGCCAGGAGGGGTGACAGGCCCTCCTTCTATGGCTACACCTTC. Its translation is CARRGDRPSFYGYTF.

This clonotype was observed a handful of times. The chain recombines TRBV4-1 with TRBJ1-2, with D perhaps matching TRBD1 (6 bases). V lost 6 bases and J lost 6, with 20 bases in between. CDR3 length: 15 residues. Germline lookup yields CDR1 MGHRA and CDR2 YSYEKL. CDR3 region: CASRLVDTGLDGYTF. Written as DNA, the CDR3 is TGCGCCAGCAGACTCGTTGACACAGGGTTAGATGGCTACACCTTC.

V and J are TRBV6-2 or TRBV6-3 and TRBJ2-5; the D is unclear. The germline V and J ends were trimmed by 7 bases and 9 bases, with 33 bases remaining between them. Germline values: CDR1 MNHEY, CDR2 SVGEGT. The CDR3 runs 18 residues. For the CDR3, the DNA is TGTGCCAGCACCCCTGTTTTCAGTCAAAAGAGAACCAAGAGACCCCAGTACTTC. This codes for CASTPVFSQKRTKRPQYF.

To note about this clonotype: At one end, the junction sequence differs from germline, possibly due to a read error. J is TRBJ2-5 and V is TRBV7-9, with 11 bases identical to TRBD1. Judging by the DNA end, TRBJ2-7 fits better; the J call may be wrong. Germline CDR1 is SEHNR and CDR2 is FQNEAQ (reference sequence). This CDR3 has 15 residues. The CDR3 sequence is CAGSNRDRGIDEQYF. The CDR3 region has the DNA TGTGCCGGCAGCAACCGGGACAGGGGGATTGACGAGCAGTACTTC.

The chain has TRBV20-1 and TRBJ2-3; the match to TRBD2 covers 11 bases. V was clipped by 7 bases and J by 4 bases; unmatched bases: 10. The CDR3 is 15 amino acids. CDR1 and CDR2 from the germline V gene are DFQATT and SNEGSKA (reference sequence). Written as DNA, the CDR3 is TGCAGTGAAAAACTAGCGGGGGACTCGCCAGATACGCAGTATTTT. This gives the protein CSEKLAGDSPDTQYF.

This clonotype was detected a few times. The rearrangement links TRBV13 to TRBJ2-3; 11 positions agree with TRBD2. The J segment lost 2 bases and the V segment lost 4 bases, leaving 5 bases of the junction unmatched. The CDR3 spans 16 residues. Germline CDR1 and CDR2: PRHDT and FYEKMQ (reference sequence). CDR3 DNA sequence: TGTGCCAGCAGCTCCCTACTAGCGGGGGACACAGATACGCAGTATTTT. Protein: CASSSLLAGDTDTQYF.